These T cell receptor beta chains were read from a single sample in a study of T cell responses to AZD1222 COVID-19 vaccine. The method was immunoSEQ multiplex PCR; TCRdb's version includes in-frame clones alone and lacks a portion of them. The table shows under 200,000 clones, with more than 80% occurring only once. The source was peripheral blood, collected 28 days after the second dose of the MenACWY control vaccine. Source of these receptors: an adult who received the MenACWY meningococcal vaccine as a control. Each CDR3 is given with its conserved first and last residue. D genes are given only for firm matches. Rows may omit the clone size; those that give it use once, few, many or a size class.

V gene,J gene,D gene,clone size,CDR3 DNA,CDR3 protein
TRBV5-1,TRBJ1-1,.,.,TGCGCCAGCAGCTTGAATCCGGGGAACACTGAAGCTTTCTTT,CASSLNPGNTEAFF
TRBV6-5,TRBJ2-1,TRBD2,.,TGTGCCAGCAGTTACTGGGGGGAGGGCTACAATGAGCAGTTCTTC,CASSYWGEGYNEQFF
TRBV21-1,TRBJ2-1,.,.,TGTGCCAGCAGCAAAGACCAGACCCCCTTCTTTGATGAGCAGTTCTTC,CASSKDQTPFFDEQFF
TRBV5-1,TRBJ1-4,.,.,TGCGCCAGCAGCTTGGCGGGTCGTAATGAAAAACTGTTTTTT,CASSLAGRNEKLFF
TRBV19,TRBJ1-6,.,.,TGTGCCAGTAGTAGAGGCTACCAATCCTATAATTCACCCCTCCACTTT,CASSRGYQSYNSPLHF
TRBV7-8,TRBJ1-1,TRBD1,.,TGTGCCAGCAGCTTTCCCGGGACAGCTGGGACGACTGAAGCTTTCTTT,CASSFPGTAGTTEAFF
TRBV7-2,TRBJ1-6,TRBD1,.,TGTGCCAGCAGCTCCCCCCGGGGGACAGGGCATTCACCCCTCCACTTT,CASSSPRGTGHSPLHF
TRBV9,TRBJ1-1,.,.,TGTGCCAGCAGCGCCATCGGACCGAACACTGAAGCTTTCTTT,CASSAIGPNTEAFF
TRBV30,TRBJ1-1,.,once,TGTGCCTGGAGGTGGGTAACTGAAGCTTTCTTT,CAWRWVTEAFF
TRBV6-5,TRBJ1-2,TRBD1,once,TGTGCCAGCAGCAAATCAGGGGGGGGCTATGGCTACACCTTC,CASSKSGGGYGYTF
TRBV28,TRBJ2-7,.,.,TGTGCCAGCACTCCCCCGGTGGGTCAGGTCAACGAGCAGTACTTC,CASTPPVGQVNEQYF
TRBV29-1,TRBJ2-7,.,.,TGCAGCGCCTCGGGACAAGCCTACGAGCAGTACTTC,CSASGQAYEQYF
TRBV7-2,TRBJ2-3,.,.,TGTGCCAGCAGCTTAGAAGGACCCGGCACAGATACGCAGTATTTT,CASSLEGPGTDTQYF
TRBV7-2,TRBJ1-1,TRBD1,few,TGTGCCAGCAGCTTAATAGGGGGCAAGAGCACTGAAGCTTTCTTT,CASSLIGGKSTEAFF
TRBV5-5,TRBJ1-1,TRBD1,.,TGTGCCAGCAGCCGACAGGGGATGAACACTGAAGCTTTCTTT,CASSRQGMNTEAFF
TRBV14,TRBJ2-3,.,.,TGTGCCAGCAGCCGAAGGACGACAGATACGCAGTATTTT,CASSRRTTDTQYF
TRBV12-5,TRBJ2-7,TRBD2,.,TGTGCTAGTGGTTGGTCCCTCGGGACTAGCGACTACGAGCAGTACTTC,CASGWSLGTSDYEQYF
TRBV28,TRBJ2-2,TRBD2,.,TGTGCCAGCAGTTTGTTCGGGAGGGCGAACACCGGGGAGCTGTTTTTT,CASSLFGRANTGELFF
TRBV6-5,TRBJ1-2,TRBD1,.,TGTGCCAGCAACCGACAGGGGGCCCGGGATGGCTACACCTTC,CASNRQGARDGYTF
TRBV19,TRBJ2-5,.,.,TGTGCCAGTAGTATGGGGACCGGAGGGGAGACCCAGTACTTC,CASSMGTGGETQYF
TRBV19,TRBJ2-7,.,.,TGTGCCAGTAGTATAGATCATTTAAGGACAACCCCCAAGGACTACGAGCAGTACTTC,CASSIDHLRTTPKDYEQYF
TRBV3-1/TRBV3-2,TRBJ2-7,TRBD1,.,TGTGCCAGCAGCCCATGGGGAAGGACAGGGCCCGAGCAGTACTTC,CASSPWGRTGPEQYF
TRBV5-1,TRBJ1-3,.,once,TGCGCCAGCAGCTTAGACAGACCCAGCACCTCTGGAAACACCATATATTTT,CASSLDRPSTSGNTIYF
TRBV30,TRBJ2-2,.,.,TGTGCCTGGACGAACGCTCCGAACACCGGGGAGCTGTTTTTT,CAWTNAPNTGELFF
TRBV30,TRBJ1-2,.,.,TGTGCCTGGAGTGCTAACTATGGCTACACCTTC,CAWSANYGYTF
TRBV7-9,TRBJ1-5,.,once,TGTGCCAGCAGCTTAGGAGGGGTGGGGGTTCAGCCCCAGCATTTT,CASSLGGVGVQPQHF
TRBV4-1,TRBJ2-1,TRBD2,.,TGCGCCAGCAGCCAAGAGGGACTAGTGAGTCTGTTCTTC,CASSQEGLVSLFF
TRBV7-2,TRBJ2-2,.,.,TGTGCCAGCAGCTCGGACCGGAACACCGGGGAGCTGTTTTTT,CASSSDRNTGELFF
TRBV9,TRBJ1-6,.,.,TGTGCCAGCAGCGAGAGCGCGGGTGGGATAGGTTCACCCCTCCACTTT,CASSESAGGIGSPLHF
TRBV15,TRBJ2-5,.,once,TGTGCCACCAGCAGAGATTTAACGATCGAGACCCAGTACTTC,CATSRDLTIETQYF
TRBV7-2,TRBJ2-5,.,.,TGTGCCAGCAGCCCCCAGAGTGGGACCCAGTACTTC,CASSPQSGTQYF
TRBV7-2,TRBJ1-5,.,.,TGTGCCAGCAGCTTCCGTTGGGGGGCGGACAATCAGCCCCAGCATTTT,CASSFRWGADNQPQHF
TRBV5-4,TRBJ1-2,TRBD1,.,TGTGCCAGCAGCTACACCGGGACAGCCAACTATGGCTACACCTTC,CASSYTGTANYGYTF
TRBV11-2,TRBJ1-6,TRBD1,.,TGTGCCAGCAGCTTAGGGACAGGGGAGGGATCACCCCTCCACTTT,CASSLGTGEGSPLHF
TRBV4-2,TRBJ2-5,.,.,TGTGCCAGCAGCCAAGTAGGAGGGGAGGAGACCCAGTACTTC,CASSQVGGEETQYF
TRBV9,TRBJ1-5,TRBD1,.,TGTGCCAGCAGCGACAGGGGGAGCAATCAGCCCCAGCATTTT,CASSDRGSNQPQHF
TRBV13,TRBJ1-4,TRBD1,.,TGTGCCAGCAGCCCCCTGGCAGGGGGGAATGAAAAACTGTTTTTT,CASSPLAGGNEKLFF
TRBV21-1,TRBJ2-3,.,.,TGTGCCAGCAGCAAAATTTGGGCCACAGATACGCAGTATTTT,CASSKIWATDTQYF
TRBV6-5,TRBJ2-7,.,.,TGTGCCAGTGGCCGGACAGTGACCTCCTACGAGCAGTACTTC,CASGRTVTSYEQYF